This TCR beta chain was retrieved from a study of blood T cell repertoires in COVID-19. Study information: Researchers got acute and convalescent COVID-19 samples from the United States, Italy and Spain. Sample material is recorded as cDNA or gDNA derived from T cells, B-cell-depleted T cells, or PBMCs.

As originally analysed: Estimated nucleated cell counts came from reference gene primer amplification. Sequencing used immunoSEQ multiplex PCR; TCRdb keeps in-frame clones, though not all of them. Clonal size and the V and J genes are those of that table, whereas D and trimming came from the DNA. The sample lists tens of thousands of clones, about 80% occurring once. V dropped 5 bases and J dropped 9 bases, with 8 bases sitting between them. Germline CDR1 SNHLY, CDR2 FYNNEI. This CDR3 has 11 residues. The sequence was obtained from a woman in her 70s with acute or convalescent COVID-19. This chain joins TRBV2 and TRBJ2-1; no clear D. Sequenced: peripheral blood. CDR3 amino acids: CASSFLGEQFF. The CDR3 bases are TGTGCCAGCAGTTTTCTAGGTGAGCAGTTCTTC.